This T cell receptor beta chain emerged from a study of CD8 T cells in ankylosing spondylitis. This clonotype was recorded a few times. No antigen is known for it. TCRdb independently ran MiXCR on the 5' RACE reads; one entry per CDR3 protein. The table shows 300,000 to 350,000 distinct CDR3 sequences, with 14% to 15% occurring only once. Germline V gene sequence: CDR1 SQVTM, CDR2 ANQGSEA. The CDR3 is made up of 13 amino acids. Trimming took off 7 bases at V and 11 bases at J, with 24 bases between the two ends. Overall study results and limits: Disease-linked clones had a CD8+ phenotype and relatively low frequency in peripheral blood.

The material sequenced was blood, either unsorted or a sorted T cell fraction (not recorded which). The receptor comes from a male donor with ankylosing spondylitis or in good health (not recorded which). V and J are TRBV29-1 and TRBJ2-7; tentatively, D is TRBD2 (6 bases). The CDR3 loop reads CSAAETRGAWEYF. CDR3 DNA: TGCAGCGCTGCTGAGACTAGAGGGGCATGGGAGTACTTC.